Below, 14 T cell receptor beta chains from the same sample are listed, as sequenced in a study of T cell changes during pregnancy in multiple sclerosis. Sequencing used immunoSEQ multiplex PCR; TCRdb keeps in-frame clones, though not all of them. Among approximately 52,000 clones listed, about 90% were seen once. Sequencing used CD4+ T cells from peripheral blood mononuclear cells, obtained in the second trimester of pregnancy. Source of these receptors: a female donor with multiple sclerosis, enrolled in a pregnancy study.

The chain recombines TRBV6-1 with TRBJ2-5, with D unclear. V lost 2 bases and J lost 0, with 7 bases in between. The CDR3 spans 14 residues. The germline V gene has CDR1 MNHNS and CDR2 SASEGT. The CDR3 is CASSEPEYQETQYF. Here the CDR3 DNA reads TGTGCCAGCAGTGAACCTGAGTACCAAGAGACCCAGTACTTC.

The V and J genes are TRBV19 and TRBJ2-2; weak D call: TRBD1 (6 bases). Between the trimmed V and J ends, which lost 11 bases and 5 bases, there was a span of 12 bases. Germline V CDR1 and CDR2: LNHDA, SQIVND (reference sequence). The CDR3 loop spans 12 amino acids. The CDR3 nucleotides read TGTGCCGGCAGGGGTTTTACCGGGGAGCTGTTTTTT. This encodes CAGRGFTGELFF. Variable domain in full (rest from reference TRBV19 and TRBJ2-2): DGGITQSPKYLFRKEGQNVTLSCEQNLNHDAMYWYRQDPGQGLRLIYYSQIVNDFQKGDIAEGYSVSREKKESFPLTVTSAQKNPTAFYLCAGRGFTGELFFGEGSRLTVL.

CDR3 coding DNA: TGCGCCAGCAGCTTGGAGGCCATGCAGAGGAATGGCTACACCTTC. Encoded protein: CASSLEAMQRNGYTF. The V and J genes are TRBV5-1 and TRBJ1-2; D unclear. Trimming took 0 bases from V and 6 from J, leaving 15 bases between them. CDR3 length equals 15 residues. CDR1 and CDR2 from the germline V gene are SGHRS and YFSETQ.

The chain has TRBV18 and TRBJ2-7, with 9 positions matching TRBD2. The CDR3 spans 15 residues. V gave up 5 bases and J gave up 6 bases; unmatched junction bases: 11. In germline, CDR1 is KGHSH, CDR2 LQKENI. For the CDR3, the DNA is TGTGCCAGCTCATCCATAGCGGGAGTATCGTCCGAGCAGTACTTC. This codes for CASSSIAGVSSEQYF.

The rearrangement uses TRBV6-6 and TRBJ2-5; no clear D. V was cut by 8 bases and J by 1 base, with 11 bases left in between. Germline-derived CDR1 and CDR2 are MNHNY and SVGAGI (reference sequence). The CDR3 covers 13 residues. This CDR3 reads CASLTDTQETQYF. The CDR3 nucleotides read TGTGCCAGCCTCACAGATACCCAAGAGACCCAGTACTTC.

This chain joins TRBV29-1 and TRBJ2-1; maybe TRBD1 (6 bases). The CDR3 totals 14 residues. V was trimmed by 5 bases and J by 5 bases, leaving 16 bases between them. Looked up from germline, CDR1 is SQVTM and CDR2 is ANQGSEA. The CDR3 sequence: CSVLQQGPHNEQFF. In DNA form, the CDR3 reads TGCAGCGTTTTACAACAGGGACCACACAATGAGCAGTTCTTC.

J is TRBJ1-3 and V is TRBV28, with a possible D match to TRBD1 (6 bases). V was trimmed by 6 bases and J by 1 base, leaving 7 bases between them. CDR3 size: 13 residues. The germline CDR1 and CDR2 sequences are MDHEN and SYDVKM. The CDR3 DNA reads TGTGCCAGCAGACAGGGATCTGGAAACACCATATATTTT. It specifies CASRQGSGNTIYF.

The chain links TRBV19 to TRBJ2-2, with 8 bases matching TRBD1. After removal of 1 base from V and 13 bases from J, the junction contained 11 bases not matched to a gene. Germline V gene lookup returns CDR1 LNHDA and CDR2 SQIVND (reference sequence). CDR3 length equals 15 residues. The CDR3 DNA sequence: TGTGCCAGTAGTATAGTTCCAGGGGGCAAGGTCAGGCTGTTTTTT. Protein product: CASSIVPGGKVRLFF.

This chain links TRBV27 with TRBJ2-7; D gene uncertain. The CDR3 loop spans 13 amino acids. In germline, CDR1 is MNHEY, CDR2 SMNVEV (reference sequence). The V end was cut by 2 bases, the J end by 4 bases, with 9 bases between. The CDR3 loop is CASSLKVGYEQYF. The CDR3, as DNA: TGTGCCAGCAGTTTAAAGGTCGGGTACGAGCAGTACTTC.

The CDR3 is CASSRRLAGGPGTDTQYF. In DNA form, the CDR3 reads TGTGCCAGCAGCCGTAGACTAGCGGGAGGGCCTGGCACAGATACGCAGTATTTT. The rearrangement uses TRBV5-4 and TRBJ2-3, with 14 positions matching TRBD2. V lost 4 bases and J lost 1; bases outside the gene matches: 8. CDR1 and CDR2 from the germline V gene are SGHNT and YYREEE (reference sequence). The CDR3 is 18 amino acids.

The CDR3 spells CASSWGQGAIEAFF. The CDR3 coding sequence is TGCGCCAGCAGCTGGGGACAGGGGGCGATTGAAGCTTTCTTT. The chain joins TRBV5-1 to TRBJ1-1, with TRBD1 identical over 12 bases. The CDR3 spans 14 residues. The germline V gene has CDR1 SGHRS and CDR2 YFSETQ. J gave up 7 bases and V 3 bases, and 4 bases lay outside the gene matches.

The chain combines TRBV29-1 with TRBJ2-7; perhaps TRBD2 as D (6 bases). The germline V and J ends were trimmed by 6 bases and 4 bases, with 13 bases remaining between them. CDR1 and CDR2 (germline): SQVTM, ANQGSEA. CDR3 length: 12 amino acids. The CDR3 bases are TGCAGCGTCCAACCCGGGGGTTACGAGCAGTACTTC. The encoded protein is CSVQPGGYEQYF.

This clone was picked up one time. The V gene is TRBV7-2, the J gene TRBJ2-2, with 7 positions matching TRBD1. The CDR3 runs 16 residues. V gave up 5 bases and J gave up 1 base; unmatched junction bases: 7. CDR1 is SGHTA, CDR2 FQGNSA, per germline. This CDR3 reads CASSQQGILNTGELFF. CDR3 bases: TGTGCCAGCAGCCAACAGGGGATCTTGAACACCGGGGAGCTGTTTTTT.

As regards this clone: Other DNA sequences of this sample code for an identical CDR3. V and J are TRBV2 and TRBJ2-3; 13 nucleotides match TRBD2. The CDR3 consists of 16 residues. Germline CDR1 SNHLY, CDR2 FYNNEI. Trimming cost V 2 bases and J 4 bases; bases outside gene matches: 3. CDR3 nucleotides: TGTGCCAGCAGTGAAAGGACTAGCGGGAGTGCAGATACGCAGTATTTT. Translated: CASSERTSGSADTQYF.